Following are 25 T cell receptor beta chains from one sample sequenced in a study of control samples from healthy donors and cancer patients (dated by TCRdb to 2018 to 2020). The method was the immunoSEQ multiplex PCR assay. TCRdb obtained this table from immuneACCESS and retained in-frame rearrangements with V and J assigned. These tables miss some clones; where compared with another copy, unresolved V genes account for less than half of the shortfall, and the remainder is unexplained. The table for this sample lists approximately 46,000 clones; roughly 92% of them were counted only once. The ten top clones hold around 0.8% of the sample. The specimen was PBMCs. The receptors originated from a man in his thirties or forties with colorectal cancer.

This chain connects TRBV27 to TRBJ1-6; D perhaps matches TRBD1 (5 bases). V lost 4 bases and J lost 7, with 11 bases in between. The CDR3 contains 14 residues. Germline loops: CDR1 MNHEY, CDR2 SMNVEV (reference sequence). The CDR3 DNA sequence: TGTGCCAGCAGTTCGGGACGGGGCAATTCACCCCTCCACTTT. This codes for CASSSGRGNSPLHF.

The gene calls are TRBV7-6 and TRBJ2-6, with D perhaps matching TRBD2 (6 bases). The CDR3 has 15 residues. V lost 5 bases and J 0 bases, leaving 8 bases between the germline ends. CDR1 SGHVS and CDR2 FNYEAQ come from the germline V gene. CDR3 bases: TGTGCCAGCAGCCCGCGGGACTCTGGGGCCAACGTCCTGACTTTC. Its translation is CASSPRDSGANVLTF. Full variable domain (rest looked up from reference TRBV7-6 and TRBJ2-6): GAGVSQSPRYKVTKRGQDVALRCDPISGHVSLYWYRQALGQGPEFLTYFNYEAQQDKSGLPNDRFSAERPEGSISTLTIQRTEQRDSAMYRCASSPRDSGANVLTFGAGSRLTVL.

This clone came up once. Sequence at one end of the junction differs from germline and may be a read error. In nucleotides, the CDR3 is TGTGCCGGCAGCCCCACAGGGGGGGACAATGAGCAGTTCTTC. It codes for CAGSPTGGDNEQFF. The chain has TRBV11-2 and TRBJ2-1; possible D gene TRBD1, 8 bases. Germline loops: CDR1 SGHAT, CDR2 FQNNGV. The CDR3 loop spans 14 amino acids.

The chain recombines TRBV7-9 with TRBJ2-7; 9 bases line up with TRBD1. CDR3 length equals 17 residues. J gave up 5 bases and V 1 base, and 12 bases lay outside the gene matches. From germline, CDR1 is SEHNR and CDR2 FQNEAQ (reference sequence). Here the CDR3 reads CASSLGRGQGFVDEQYF. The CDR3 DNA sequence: TGTGCCAGCAGCTTAGGCAGGGGACAGGGTTTCGTGGACGAGCAGTACTTC.

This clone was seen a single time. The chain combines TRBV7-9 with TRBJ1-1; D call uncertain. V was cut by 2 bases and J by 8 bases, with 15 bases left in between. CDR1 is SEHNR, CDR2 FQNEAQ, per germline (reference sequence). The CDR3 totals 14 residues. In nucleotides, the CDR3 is TGTGCCAGCAGCTTAAATAGCGTTCCTCGGGAAGCTTTCTTT. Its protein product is CASSLNSVPREAFF.

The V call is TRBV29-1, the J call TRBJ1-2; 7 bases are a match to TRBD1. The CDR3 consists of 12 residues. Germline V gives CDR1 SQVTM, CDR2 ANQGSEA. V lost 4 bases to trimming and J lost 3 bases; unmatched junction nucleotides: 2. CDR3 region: CSVGQGDYGYTF. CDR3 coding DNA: TGCAGCGTTGGACAGGGAGACTATGGCTACACCTTC.

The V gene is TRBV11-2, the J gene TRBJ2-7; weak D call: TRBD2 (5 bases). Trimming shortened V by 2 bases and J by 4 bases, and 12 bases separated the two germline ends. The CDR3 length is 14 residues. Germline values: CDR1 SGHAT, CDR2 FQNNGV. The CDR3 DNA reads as TGTGCCAGCAGCTTAATAGGACTGGTTTACGAGCAGTACGTC. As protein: CASSLIGLVYEQYV.

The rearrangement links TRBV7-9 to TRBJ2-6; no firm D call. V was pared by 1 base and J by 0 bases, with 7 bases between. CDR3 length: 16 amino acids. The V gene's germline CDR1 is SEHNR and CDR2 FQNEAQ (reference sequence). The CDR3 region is CASSLGRASGANVLTF. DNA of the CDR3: TGTGCCAGCAGCTTAGGAAGGGCCTCTGGGGCCAACGTCCTGACTTTC.

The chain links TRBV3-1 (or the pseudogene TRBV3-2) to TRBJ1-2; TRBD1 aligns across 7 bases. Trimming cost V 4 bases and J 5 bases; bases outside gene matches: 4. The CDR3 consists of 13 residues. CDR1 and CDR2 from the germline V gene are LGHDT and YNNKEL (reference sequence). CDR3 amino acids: CASSPTGTYGYTF. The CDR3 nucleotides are TGTGCCAGCAGCCCGACAGGGACTTATGGCTACACCTTC.

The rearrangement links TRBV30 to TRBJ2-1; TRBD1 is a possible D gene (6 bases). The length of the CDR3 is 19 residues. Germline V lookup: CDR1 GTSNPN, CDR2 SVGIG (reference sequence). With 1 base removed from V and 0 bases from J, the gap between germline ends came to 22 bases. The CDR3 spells CAWSEDDRTISSSYNEQFF. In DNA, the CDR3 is TGTGCCTGGAGTGAAGATGACAGGACCATATCTAGCTCCTACAATGAGCAGTTCTTC.

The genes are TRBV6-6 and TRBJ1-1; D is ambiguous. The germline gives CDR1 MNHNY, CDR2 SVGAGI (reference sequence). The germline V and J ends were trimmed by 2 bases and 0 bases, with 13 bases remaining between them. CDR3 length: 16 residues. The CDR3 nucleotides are TGTGCCAGCAGTTACGCGATAGGGAGGATGAACACTGAAGCTTTCTTT. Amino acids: CASSYAIGRMNTEAFF.

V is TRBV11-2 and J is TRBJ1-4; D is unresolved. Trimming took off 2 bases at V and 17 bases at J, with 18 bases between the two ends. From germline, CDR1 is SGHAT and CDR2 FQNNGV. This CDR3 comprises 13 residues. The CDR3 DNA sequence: TGTGCCAGCAGCTTACGGGCCGCCGAAAAAGCCTTTTTT. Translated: CASSLRAAEKAFF.

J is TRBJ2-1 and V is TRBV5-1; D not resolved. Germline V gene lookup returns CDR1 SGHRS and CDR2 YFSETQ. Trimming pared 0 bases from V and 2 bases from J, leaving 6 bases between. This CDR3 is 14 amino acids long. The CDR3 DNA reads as TGCGCCAGCAGCTTGGACCCACCCTACAATGAGCAGTTCTTC. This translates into CASSLDPPYNEQFF.

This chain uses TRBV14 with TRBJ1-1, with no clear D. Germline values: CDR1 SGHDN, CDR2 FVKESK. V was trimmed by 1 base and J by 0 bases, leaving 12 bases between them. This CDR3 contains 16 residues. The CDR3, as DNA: TGTGCCAGCAGCCAAGGGGCAGAAGCCCTGAACACTGAAGCTTTCTTT. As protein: CASSQGAEALNTEAFF.

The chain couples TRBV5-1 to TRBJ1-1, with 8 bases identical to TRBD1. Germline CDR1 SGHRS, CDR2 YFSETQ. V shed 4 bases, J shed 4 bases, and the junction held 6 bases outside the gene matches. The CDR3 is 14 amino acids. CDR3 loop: CASSIDRGFTEAFF. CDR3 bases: TGCGCCAGCAGCATCGACAGGGGTTTCACTGAAGCTTTCTTT.

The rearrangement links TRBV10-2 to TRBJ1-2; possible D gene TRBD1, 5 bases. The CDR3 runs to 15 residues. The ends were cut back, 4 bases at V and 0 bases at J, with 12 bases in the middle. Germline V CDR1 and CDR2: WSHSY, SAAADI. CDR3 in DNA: TGCGCCAGCAGTGCCTCGGGACTTACTAACTATGGCTACACCTTC. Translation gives CASSASGLTNYGYTF.

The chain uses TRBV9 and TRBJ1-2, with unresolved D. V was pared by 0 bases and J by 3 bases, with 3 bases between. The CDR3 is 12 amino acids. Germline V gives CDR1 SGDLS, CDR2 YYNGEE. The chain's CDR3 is CASSVDHYGYTF. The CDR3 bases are TGTGCCAGCAGCGTAGACCACTATGGCTACACCTTC.

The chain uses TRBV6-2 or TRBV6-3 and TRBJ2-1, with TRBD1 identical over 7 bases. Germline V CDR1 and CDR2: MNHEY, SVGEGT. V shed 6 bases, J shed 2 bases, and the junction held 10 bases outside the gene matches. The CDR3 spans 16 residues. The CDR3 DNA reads TGTGCCAGCAGCCTAAACAGGGGTATAGCCTACAATGAGCAGTTCTTC. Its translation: CASSLNRGIAYNEQFF.

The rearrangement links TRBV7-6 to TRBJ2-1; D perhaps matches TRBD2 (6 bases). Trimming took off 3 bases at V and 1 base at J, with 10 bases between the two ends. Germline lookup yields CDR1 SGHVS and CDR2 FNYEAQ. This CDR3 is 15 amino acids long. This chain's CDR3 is CASSLLSGSYNEQFF. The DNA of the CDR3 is TGTGCCAGCAGCTTGCTGAGCGGGTCCTACAATGAGCAGTTCTTC.

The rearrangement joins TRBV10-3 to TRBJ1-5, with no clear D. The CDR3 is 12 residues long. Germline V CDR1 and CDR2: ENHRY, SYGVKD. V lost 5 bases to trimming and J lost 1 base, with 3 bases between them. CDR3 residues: CAISSSNQPQHF. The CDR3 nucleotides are TGTGCCATCAGTAGCAGCAATCAGCCCCAGCATTTT.

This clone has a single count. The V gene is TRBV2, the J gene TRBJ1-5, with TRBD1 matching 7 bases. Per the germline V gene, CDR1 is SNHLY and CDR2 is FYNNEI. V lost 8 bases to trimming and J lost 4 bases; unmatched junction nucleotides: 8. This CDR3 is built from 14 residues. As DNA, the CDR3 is TGTGCCAGCGGGGAGGGACAGCCTAATCAGCCCCAGCATTTT. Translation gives CASGEGQPNQPQHF. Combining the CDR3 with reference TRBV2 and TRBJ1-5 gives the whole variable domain EPEVTQTPSHQVTQMGQEVILRCVPISNHLYFYWYRQILGQKVEFLVSFYNNEISEKSEIFDDQFSVERPDGSNFTLKIRSTKLEDSAMYFCASGEGQPNQPQHFGDGTRLSIL.

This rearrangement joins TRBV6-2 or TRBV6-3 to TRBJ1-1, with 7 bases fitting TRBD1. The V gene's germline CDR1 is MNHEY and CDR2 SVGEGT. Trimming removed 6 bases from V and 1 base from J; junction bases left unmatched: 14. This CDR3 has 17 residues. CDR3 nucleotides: TGTGCCAGCAGCGAAATTCACGACAGGGTCCAGAACACTGAAGCTTTCTTT. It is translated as CASSEIHDRVQNTEAFF.

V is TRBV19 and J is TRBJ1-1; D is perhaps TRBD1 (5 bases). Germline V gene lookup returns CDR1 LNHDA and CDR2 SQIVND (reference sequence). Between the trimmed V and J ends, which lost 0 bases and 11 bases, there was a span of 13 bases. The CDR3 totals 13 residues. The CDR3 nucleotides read TGTGCCAGTAGTATAGATCGCCCAGGGAAGGCTTTCTTT. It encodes CASSIDRPGKAFF.

For the CDR3, the DNA is TGTGCCACTCAGGGGACTACTAACAATGAGCAGTTCTTC. This encodes CATQGTTNNEQFF. V is TRBV24-1 and J is TRBJ2-1; perhaps TRBD2 as D (7 bases). Trimming removed 10 bases from V and 5 bases from J, with 14 bases in between. The CDR3 length is 13 residues. Germline V gene sequence: CDR1 KGHDR, CDR2 SFDVKD.

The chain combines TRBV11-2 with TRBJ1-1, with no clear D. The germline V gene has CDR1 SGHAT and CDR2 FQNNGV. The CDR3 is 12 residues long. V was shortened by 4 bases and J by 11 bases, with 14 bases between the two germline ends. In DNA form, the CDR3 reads TGTGCCAGCAGCTGGAGCGGGGTCGGGGCTTTCTTT. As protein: CASSWSGVGAFF.